This T cell receptor (beta chain) was identified in a study of blood T cell repertoires in COVID-19. The V segment lost 1 base and the J segment 0 bases; nucleotides outside the gene matches: 3. The length of the CDR3 is 16 residues. Germline-derived CDR1 and CDR2 are SGHAT and FQNNGV. The protocol was immunoSEQ multiplex PCR, while the TCRdb copy is restricted to in-frame clones and leaves out a portion. In the table there are 140,000 or so clones, approximately 88% of which are singletons. The sequenced material came from peripheral blood. The TCR originated in a man in his sixties with active or convalescent COVID-19. This chain joins TRBV11-2 and TRBJ2-7, with TRBD2 matching over 10 bases. CDR3 sequence (DNA): TGTGCCAGCAGCTTAGCTCCTAGCGGGAGCTCCTACGAGCAGTACTTC. Amino acids: CASSLAPSGSSYEQYF.